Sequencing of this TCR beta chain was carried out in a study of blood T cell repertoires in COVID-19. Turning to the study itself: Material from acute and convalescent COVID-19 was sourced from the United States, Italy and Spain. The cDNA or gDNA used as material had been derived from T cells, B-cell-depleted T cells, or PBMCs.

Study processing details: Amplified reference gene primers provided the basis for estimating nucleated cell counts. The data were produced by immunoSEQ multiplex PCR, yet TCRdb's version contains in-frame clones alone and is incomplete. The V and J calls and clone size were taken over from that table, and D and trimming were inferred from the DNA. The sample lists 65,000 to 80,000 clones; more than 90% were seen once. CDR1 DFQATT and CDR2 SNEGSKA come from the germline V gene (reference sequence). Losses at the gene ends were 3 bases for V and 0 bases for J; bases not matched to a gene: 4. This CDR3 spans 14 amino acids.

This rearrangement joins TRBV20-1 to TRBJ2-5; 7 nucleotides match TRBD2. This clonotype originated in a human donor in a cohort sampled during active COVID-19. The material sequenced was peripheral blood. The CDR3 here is CSASSSGNQETQYF. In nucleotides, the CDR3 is TGCAGTGCTAGTTCTAGCGGAAACCAAGAGACCCAGTACTTC.